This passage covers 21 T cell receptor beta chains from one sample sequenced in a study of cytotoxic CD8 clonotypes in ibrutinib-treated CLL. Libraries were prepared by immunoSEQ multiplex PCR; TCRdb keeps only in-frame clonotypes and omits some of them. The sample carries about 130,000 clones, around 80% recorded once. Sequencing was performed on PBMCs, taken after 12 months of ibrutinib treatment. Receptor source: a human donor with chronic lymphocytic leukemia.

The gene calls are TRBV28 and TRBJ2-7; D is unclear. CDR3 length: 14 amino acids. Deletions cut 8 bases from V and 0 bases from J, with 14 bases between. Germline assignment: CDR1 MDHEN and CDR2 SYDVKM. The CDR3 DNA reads TGTGCCAGCCGAGGTATTAAGAGCTCCTACGAGCAGTACTTC. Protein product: CASRGIKSSYEQYF.

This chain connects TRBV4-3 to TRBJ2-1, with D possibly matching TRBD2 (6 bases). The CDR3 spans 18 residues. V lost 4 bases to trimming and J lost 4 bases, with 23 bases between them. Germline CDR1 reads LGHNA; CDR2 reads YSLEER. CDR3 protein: CASSRHDGGVLGYNEQFF. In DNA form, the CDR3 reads TGCGCCAGCAGCCGTCACGATGGAGGGGTGTTGGGTTACAATGAGCAGTTCTTC.

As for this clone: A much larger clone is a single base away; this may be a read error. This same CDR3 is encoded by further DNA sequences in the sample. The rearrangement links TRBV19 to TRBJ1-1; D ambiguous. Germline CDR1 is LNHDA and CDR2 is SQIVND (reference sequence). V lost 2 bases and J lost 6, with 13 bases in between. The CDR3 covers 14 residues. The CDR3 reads CASSILGSGAEAFF. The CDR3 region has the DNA TGTGCCAGTAGTATATTAGGCAGCGGTGCTGAAGCTTTCTTT.

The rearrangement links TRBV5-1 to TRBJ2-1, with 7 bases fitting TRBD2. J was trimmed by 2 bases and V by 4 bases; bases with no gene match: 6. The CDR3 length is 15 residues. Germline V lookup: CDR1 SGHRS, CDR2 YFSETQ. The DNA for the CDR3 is TGCGCCAGCAGCCCAATGACTAGCCCCTACAATGAGCAGTTCTTC. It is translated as CASSPMTSPYNEQFF.

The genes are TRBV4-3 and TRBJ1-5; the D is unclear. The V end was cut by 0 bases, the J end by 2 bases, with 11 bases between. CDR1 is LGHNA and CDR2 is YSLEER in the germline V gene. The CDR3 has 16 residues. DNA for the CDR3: TGCGCCAGCAGCCAAGATTCCGACTGGGGCAATCAGCCCCAGCATTTT. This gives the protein CASSQDSDWGNQPQHF.

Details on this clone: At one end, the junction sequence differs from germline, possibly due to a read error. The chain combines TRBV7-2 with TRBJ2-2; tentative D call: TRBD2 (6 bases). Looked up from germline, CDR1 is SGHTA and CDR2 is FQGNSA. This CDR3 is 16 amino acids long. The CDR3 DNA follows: TGTGCCAGCAGCTTAGTGCCGGGACTGAACGCCGGGGAGCTGTTTTTT. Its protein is CASSLVPGLNAGELFF.

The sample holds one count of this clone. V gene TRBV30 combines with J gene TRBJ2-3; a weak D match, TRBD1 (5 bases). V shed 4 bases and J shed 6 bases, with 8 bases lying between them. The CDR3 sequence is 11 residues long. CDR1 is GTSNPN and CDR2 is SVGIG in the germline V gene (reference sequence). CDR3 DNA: TGTGCCTGGACGACAGACGATACGCAGTATTTT. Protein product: CAWTTDDTQYF. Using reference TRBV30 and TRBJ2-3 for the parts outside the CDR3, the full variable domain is SQTIHQWPATLVQPVGSPLSLECTVEGTSNPNLYWYRQAAGRGLQLLFYSVGIGQISSEVPQNLSASRPQDRQFILSSKKLLLSDSGFYLCAWTTDDTQYFGPGTRLTVL.

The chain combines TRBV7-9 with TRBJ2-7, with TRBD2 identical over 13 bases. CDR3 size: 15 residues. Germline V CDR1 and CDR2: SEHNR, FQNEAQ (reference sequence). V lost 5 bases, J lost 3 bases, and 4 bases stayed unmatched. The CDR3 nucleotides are TGTGCCAGCAGCCCCCGGACTAGCGGGAGCTACGAGCAGTACTTC. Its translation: CASSPRTSGSYEQYF.

In DNA form, the CDR3 reads TGTGCCTGGAGTGTGGGAGTGAATCAGCCCCAGCATTTT. Protein product: CAWSVGVNQPQHF. The chain is built from TRBV30 and TRBJ1-5, with D hard to call. Trimming took off 0 bases at V and 4 bases at J, with 7 bases between the two ends. Germline V gene data show CDR1 as GTSNPN and CDR2 as SVGIG (reference sequence). The length of the CDR3 is 13 residues.

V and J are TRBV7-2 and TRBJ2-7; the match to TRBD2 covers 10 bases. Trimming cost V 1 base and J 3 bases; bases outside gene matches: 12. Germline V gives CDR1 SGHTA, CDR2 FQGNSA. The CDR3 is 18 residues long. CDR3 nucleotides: TGTGCCAGCAGCTTAGTGCTAGCGGGAGTAGGTGTGAACTACGAGCAGTACTTC. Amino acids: CASSLVLAGVGVNYEQYF.

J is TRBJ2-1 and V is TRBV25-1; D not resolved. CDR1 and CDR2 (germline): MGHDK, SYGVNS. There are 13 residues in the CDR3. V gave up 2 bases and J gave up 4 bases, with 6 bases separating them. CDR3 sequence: CASSESQYNEQFF. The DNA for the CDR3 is TGTGCCAGCAGTGAAAGTCAGTACAATGAGCAGTTCTTC. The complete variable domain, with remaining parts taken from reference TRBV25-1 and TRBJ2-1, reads EADIYQTPRYLVIGTGKKITLECSQTMGHDKMYWYQQDPGMELHLIHYSYGVNSTEKGDLSSESTVSRIRTEHFPLTLESARPSHTSQYLCASSESQYNEQFFGPGTRLTVL.

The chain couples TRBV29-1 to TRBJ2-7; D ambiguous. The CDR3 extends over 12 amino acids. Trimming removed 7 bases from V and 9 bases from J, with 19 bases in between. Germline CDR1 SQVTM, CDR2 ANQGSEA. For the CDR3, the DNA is TGCAGCGCTCAGACCCACCAATCAGTGCAGTACTTC. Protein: CSAQTHQSVQYF.

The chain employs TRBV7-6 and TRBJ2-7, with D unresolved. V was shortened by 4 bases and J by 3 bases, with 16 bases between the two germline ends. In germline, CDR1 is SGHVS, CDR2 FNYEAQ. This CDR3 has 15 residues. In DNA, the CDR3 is TGTGCCAGCAGCTCCCTTGACCTAAACAGCTACGAGCAGTACTTC. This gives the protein CASSSLDLNSYEQYF.

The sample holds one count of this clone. CDR3: CASQKTVQTEAFF. The CDR3 DNA sequence: TGTGCCAGCCAGAAGACAGTACAAACTGAAGCTTTCTTT. This sequence joins TRBV27 and TRBJ1-1; perhaps TRBD1 as D (5 bases). This CDR3 contains 13 residues. The germline CDR1 and CDR2 sequences are MNHEY and SMNVEV (reference sequence). Trimming cost V 8 bases and J 5 bases, with 15 bases left between them.

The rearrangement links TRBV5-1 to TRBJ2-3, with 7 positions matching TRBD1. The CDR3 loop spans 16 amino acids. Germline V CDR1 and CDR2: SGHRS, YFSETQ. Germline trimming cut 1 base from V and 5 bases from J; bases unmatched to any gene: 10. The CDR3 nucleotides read TGCGCCAGCAGCTTGCTGGTAGGGGGCTCGGGAGATACGCAGTATTTT. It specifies CASSLLVGGSGDTQYF.

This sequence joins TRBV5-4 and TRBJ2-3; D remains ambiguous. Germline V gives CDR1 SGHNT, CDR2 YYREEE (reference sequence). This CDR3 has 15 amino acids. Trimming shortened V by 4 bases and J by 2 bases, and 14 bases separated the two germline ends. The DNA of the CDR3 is TGTGCCAGCAGCCAAGGGCAGGTCATCACAGATACGCAGTATTTT. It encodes CASSQGQVITDTQYF.

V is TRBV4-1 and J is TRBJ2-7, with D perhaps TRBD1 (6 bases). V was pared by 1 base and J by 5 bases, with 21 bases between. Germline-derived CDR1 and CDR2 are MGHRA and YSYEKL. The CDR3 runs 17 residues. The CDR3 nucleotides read TGCGCCAGCAGCCAAGGAATAATTCGGGACAAATCCCACGAGCAGTACTTC. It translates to CASSQGIIRDKSHEQYF.

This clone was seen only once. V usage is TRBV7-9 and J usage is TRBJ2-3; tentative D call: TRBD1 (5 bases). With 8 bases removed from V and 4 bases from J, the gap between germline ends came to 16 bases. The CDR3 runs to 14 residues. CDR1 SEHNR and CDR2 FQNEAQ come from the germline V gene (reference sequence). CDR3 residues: CASLPAGPSDTQYF. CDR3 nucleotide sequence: TGTGCCAGCCTCCCGGCAGGGCCTTCAGATACGCAGTATTTT.

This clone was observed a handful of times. The CDR3 nucleotides are TGTGCCAGTAAGGCAGAGAACTACAATGAGCAGTTCTTC. Its protein product is CASKAENYNEQFF. V and J are TRBV19 and TRBJ2-1; D gene unclear. V lost 7 bases and J lost 3, with 10 bases in between. Germline V gene lookup returns CDR1 LNHDA and CDR2 SQIVND (reference sequence). The CDR3 has 13 residues. Full variable domain (rest looked up from reference TRBV19 and TRBJ2-1): DGGITQSPKYLFRKEGQNVTLSCEQNLNHDAMYWYRQDPGQGLRLIYYSQIVNDFQKGDIAEGYSVSREKKESFPLTVTSAQKNPTAFYLCASKAENYNEQFFGPGTRLTVL.

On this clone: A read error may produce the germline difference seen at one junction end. The CDR3 loop reads CASNQNRGLTDGYTF. The CDR3 nucleotides are TGCGCCAGCAACCAAAACAGGGGGTTAACGGATGGCTACACCTTC. The rearrangement joins TRBV4-3 to TRBJ1-2; 8 positions agree with TRBD1. The V gene's germline CDR1 is LGHNA and CDR2 YSLEER. The CDR3 is made up of 15 amino acids.

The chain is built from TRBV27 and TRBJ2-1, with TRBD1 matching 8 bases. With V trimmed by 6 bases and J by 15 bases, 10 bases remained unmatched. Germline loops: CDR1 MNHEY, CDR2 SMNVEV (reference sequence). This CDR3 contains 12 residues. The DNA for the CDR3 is TGTGCCAGCAGGAACTGGGGACAGGTGTTGTTCTTC. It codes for CASRNWGQVLFF.